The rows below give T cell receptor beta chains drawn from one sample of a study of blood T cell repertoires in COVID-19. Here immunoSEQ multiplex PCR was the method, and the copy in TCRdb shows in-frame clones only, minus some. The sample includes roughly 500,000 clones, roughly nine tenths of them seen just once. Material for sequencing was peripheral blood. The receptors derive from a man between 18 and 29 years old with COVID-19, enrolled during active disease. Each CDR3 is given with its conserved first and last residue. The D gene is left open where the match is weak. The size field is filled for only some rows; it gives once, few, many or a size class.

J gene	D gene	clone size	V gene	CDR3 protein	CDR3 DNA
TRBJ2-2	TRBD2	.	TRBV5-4	CASSPAGGGRVAAGELFF	TGTGCCAGCAGCCCGGCGGGAGGCGGGAGAGTGGCGGCCGGGGAGCTGTTTTTT
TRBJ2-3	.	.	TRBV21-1	CASTPGTQYF	TGTGCCAGCACCCCGGGTACGCAGTATTTT
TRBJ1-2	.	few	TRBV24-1	CATSEGLNYGYTF	TGTGCCACCAGTGAGGGGCTGAACTATGGCTACACCTTC
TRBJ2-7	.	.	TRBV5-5	CASSLTIYEQYF	TGTGCCAGCAGCCTTACTATCTACGAGCAGTACTTC
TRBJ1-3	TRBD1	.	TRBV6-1	CASSEDRWSGNTIYF	TGTGCCAGCAGTGAGGACAGGTGGTCTGGAAACACCATATATTTT
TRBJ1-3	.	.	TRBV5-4	CASSLDLDGAASGNTIYF	TGTGCCAGCAGCTTGGACTTGGATGGGGCAGCCTCTGGAAACACCATATATTTT
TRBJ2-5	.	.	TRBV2	CASSEGGGLQETQYF	TGTGCCAGCAGTGAGGGCGGGGGCCTCCAAGAGACCCAGTACTTC
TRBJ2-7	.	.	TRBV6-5	CASLIGPNGAYEQYF	TGTGCCAGCCTGATCGGGCCCAACGGGGCCTACGAGCAGTACTTC
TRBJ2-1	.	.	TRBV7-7	CASSLERVLVSNEQFF	TGTGCCAGCAGCTTAGAACGGGTTTTAGTGTCCAATGAGCAGTTCTTC
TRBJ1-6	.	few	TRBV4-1	CASSPEDSRPLHF	TGCGCCAGCAGCCCCGAGGACAGCAGGCCCCTCCACTTT
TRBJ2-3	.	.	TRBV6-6	CASSSTAYTDTQYF	TGTGCCAGCAGTTCGACAGCTTACACAGATACGCAGTATTTT
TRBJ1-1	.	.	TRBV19	CASSISRERTEAFF	TGTGCCAGTAGTATAAGTAGGGAGCGGACTGAAGCTTTCTTT
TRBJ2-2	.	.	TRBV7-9	CASSLVSGELFF	TGTGCCAGCAGCTTAGTCTCCGGGGAGCTGTTTTTT
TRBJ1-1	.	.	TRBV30	CAWGRQTEAFF	TGTGCCTGGGGTAGACAAACTGAAGCTTTCTTT
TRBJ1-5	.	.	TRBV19	CASTSDRSNQPQHF	TGTGCCAGTACCTCAGACAGGAGTAATCAGCCCCAGCATTTT